Shown below are 24 T cell receptor beta chains from a single sample sequenced in a study of CD8 T cells in Susac syndrome. Reverse transcription of roughly 0.5 to 1 ug RNA used random hexamers. From the immunoSEQ multiplex PCR reads, TCRdb called clonotypes with MiXCR, one entry per CDR3 protein. This table has fewer than 150,000 distinct CDR3 sequences, about 90% appearing once. Sequenced material: CD8+ T cells from PBMCs. The origin of the receptors is a human donor with multiple sclerosis.

The chain carries TRBV9 and TRBJ2-2; D is perhaps TRBD2 (6 bases). Deletions cut 3 bases from V and 1 base from J, with 13 bases between. CDR3 length equals 16 residues. Germline values: CDR1 SGDLS, CDR2 YYNGEE. The CDR3 DNA sequence: TGTGCCAGCAGCGCCCCGGGACTCGAGAACACCGGGGAGCTGTTTTTT. Protein: CASSAPGLENTGELFF.

This chain connects TRBV29-1 to TRBJ1-2; D remains ambiguous. The CDR3 loop spans 11 amino acids. Germline V gene data show CDR1 as SQVTM and CDR2 as ANQGSEA. The V gene lost 7 bases and the J gene lost 6 bases, with 12 bases spanning the gap. The CDR3 region is CSARTSDGYTF. The DNA for the CDR3 is TGCAGCGCTCGGACGTCGGATGGCTACACCTTC.

V and J are TRBV30 and TRBJ1-3; a weak D match, TRBD1 (5 bases). The germline gives CDR1 GTSNPN, CDR2 SVGIG (reference sequence). This CDR3 is built from 11 residues. Trimming cost V 8 bases and J 3 bases, with 8 bases left between them. The CDR3 here is CAHRIGNTIYF. The CDR3 nucleotides read TGTGCCCACAGGATTGGAAACACCATATATTTT. Full variable domain (missing parts from reference TRBV30 and TRBJ1-3): SQTIHQWPATLVQPVGSPLSLECTVEGTSNPNLYWYRQAAGRGLQLLFYSVGIGQISSEVPQNLSASRPQDRQFILSSKKLLLSDSGFYLCAHRIGNTIYFGEGSWLTVV.

The chain recombines TRBV20-1 with TRBJ1-1; D gene uncertain. CDR3 length: 15 residues. The V and J ends lost 5 bases and 3 bases respectively, with 19 bases between them. The germline gives CDR1 DFQATT, CDR2 SNEGSKA (reference sequence). CDR3 coding DNA: TGCAGTGCTCAGGTATCGGGTCTTACCGACACTGAAGCTTTCTTT. Amino acids: CSAQVSGLTDTEAFF.

This sequence joins TRBV29-1 and TRBJ2-2; D remains unclear. Deletions cut 4 bases from V and 4 bases from J, with 10 bases between. The CDR3 covers 13 residues. Germline V gives CDR1 SQVTM, CDR2 ANQGSEA. In DNA, the CDR3 is TGCAGCGTTGGTGGTATGGTCACCGGGGAGCTGTTTTTT. Translating it yields CSVGGMVTGELFF.

V and J are TRBV10-1 and TRBJ2-1, with 11 bases identical to TRBD2. This CDR3 is built from 15 residues. V gave up 2 bases and J gave up 7 bases; unmatched junction bases: 4. Germline CDR1 reads WNHNN; CDR2 reads SYGVQD (reference sequence). The DNA for the CDR3 is TGCGCCAGCAGTGAGACCGGGACTAGCGGTAATGAGCAGTTCTTC. Protein product: CASSETGTSGNEQFF.

The genes are TRBV7-9 and TRBJ2-7; D is unresolved. V lost 5 bases and J lost 2, with 7 bases in between. The CDR3 totals 12 residues. Germline V CDR1 and CDR2: SEHNR, FQNEAQ (reference sequence). CDR3 nucleotides: TGTGCCAGCAGCCCATTTACCTACGAGCAGTACTTC. Amino acids: CASSPFTYEQYF.

This clonotype was seen a handful of times. The V and J genes are TRBV29-1 and TRBJ2-7, with D unresolved. Trimming removed 1 base from V and 2 bases from J, with 12 bases in between. CDR1 and CDR2 from the germline V gene are SQVTM and ANQGSEA. This CDR3 is built from 14 residues. This chain's CDR3 is CSVEGAQAPYEQYF. CDR3 coding DNA: TGCAGCGTTGAAGGTGCCCAGGCTCCCTACGAGCAGTACTTC.

The chain is built from TRBV5-4 and TRBJ2-7; D possibly corresponds to TRBD2 (5 bases). V dropped 2 bases and J dropped 2 bases, with 11 bases sitting between them. Germline V lookup: CDR1 SGHNT, CDR2 YYREEE (reference sequence). This CDR3 has 14 amino acids. CDR3 bases: TGTGCCAGCAGCTTCGGCAGAGGGACCTACGAGCAGTACTTC. It codes for CASSFGRGTYEQYF.

The chain recombines TRBV7-9 with TRBJ2-3; 9 nucleotides line up with TRBD2. Trimming took 3 bases from V and 0 from J; bases not matched to a gene: 7. Germline CDR1 reads SEHNR; CDR2 reads FQNEAQ (reference sequence). This CDR3 region has 17 residues. The CDR3 DNA reads TGTGCCAGCAGCTTCGGCGGGAGGGAGTTAAGCACAGATACGCAGTATTTT. Protein product: CASSFGGRELSTDTQYF.

The chain joins TRBV9 to TRBJ2-1, with 8 bases fitting TRBD1. Germline V gene sequence: CDR1 SGDLS, CDR2 YYNGEE. The trim removed 3 bases at V and 0 bases at J, leaving 5 bases unmatched. This CDR3 region has 16 residues. The CDR3 loop reads CASSAQDRVSYNEQFF. The CDR3 region has the DNA TGTGCCAGCAGCGCACAGGACAGGGTCTCCTACAATGAGCAGTTCTTC.

The chain has TRBV19 and TRBJ2-7, with 10 positions matching TRBD1. This CDR3 is 15 amino acids long. After removal of 5 bases from V and 2 bases from J, the junction contained 6 bases not matched to a gene. Germline CDR1 is LNHDA and CDR2 is SQIVND (reference sequence). The CDR3 bases are TGTGCCAGTAGTGCCGGGACAGGGGATCCCTACGAGCAGTACTTC. Translated: CASSAGTGDPYEQYF. The full variable domain, rest sourced from reference TRBV19 and TRBJ2-7, is DGGITQSPKYLFRKEGQNVTLSCEQNLNHDAMYWYRQDPGQGLRLIYYSQIVNDFQKGDIAEGYSVSREKKESFPLTVTSAQKNPTAFYLCASSAGTGDPYEQYFGPGTRLTVT.

The CDR3: CSARARLPGLATYEQYF. CDR3 nucleotide sequence: TGCAGTGCTAGAGCCAGACTTCCGGGACTAGCCACCTACGAGCAGTACTTC. The chain uses TRBV20-1 and TRBJ2-7; 9 bases align to TRBD2. Germline loops: CDR1 DFQATT, CDR2 SNEGSKA (reference sequence). The V and J ends lost 1 base and 2 bases, in that order; junction bases with no gene match: 12. CDR3 length: 17 amino acids.

This clonotype has a single count. The rearrangement joins TRBV25-1 to TRBJ2-1, with D possibly TRBD2 on 5 matching bases. This CDR3 has 13 amino acids. The V gene lost 4 bases and the J gene lost 4 bases, with 8 bases spanning the gap. CDR1 is MGHDK, CDR2 SYGVNS, per germline. CDR3 DNA: TGTGCCAGCAGTGGGAGGAATTACAATGAGCAGTTCTTC. Its protein product is CASSGRNYNEQFF.

This clonotype was recorded once. The rearrangement joins TRBV29-1 to TRBJ2-3; 10 positions match TRBD2. V was pared by 3 bases and J by 4 bases, with 7 bases of the junction left unmatched. The CDR3 extends over 15 amino acids. CDR1 is SQVTM and CDR2 is ANQGSEA in the germline V gene. CDR3 nucleotide sequence: TGCAGCGTTGACGGGCTAGCGGGAGCCTCAGATACGCAGTATTTT. This gives the protein CSVDGLAGASDTQYF.

The chain couples TRBV28 to TRBJ1-1; D uncertain. V lost 4 bases, J lost 0 bases, and 9 bases lay in between. Germline V CDR1 and CDR2: MDHEN, SYDVKM. This CDR3 has 14 residues. For the CDR3, the DNA is TGTGCCAGCAGTTCTGGGCAGGTGAACACTGAAGCTTTCTTT. Its protein is CASSSGQVNTEAFF.

The J gene is TRBJ2-7, the V gene TRBV27; D not certain. The CDR3 runs 14 residues. CDR1 and CDR2 (germline): MNHEY, SMNVEV (reference sequence). V was cut by 3 bases and J by 2 bases, with 11 bases left in between. The CDR3 sequence: CASSFGYSTYEQYF. The CDR3 DNA reads TGTGCCAGCAGTTTCGGCTACTCGACCTACGAGCAGTACTTC.

This clonotype was detected only once. The V and J genes are TRBV24-1 and TRBJ2-3, with 12 bases that match TRBD2. The CDR3 is 15 residues long. Unmatched junction bases numbered 0, after V lost 3 bases and J lost 3 bases. CDR1 and CDR2 from the germline V gene are KGHDR and SFDVKD. The CDR3 loop reads CATSDGLAGTDTQYF. CDR3 DNA: TGTGCCACCAGTGATGGACTAGCGGGAACAGATACGCAGTATTTT.

The chain uses TRBV18 and TRBJ1-1, with D hard to call. The CDR3 is made up of 13 amino acids. Trimming cost V 6 bases and J 5 bases, with 13 bases left between them. Germline V gene data show CDR1 as KGHSH and CDR2 as LQKENI. This CDR3 is CASSPPGGTEAFF. Written as DNA, the CDR3 is TGTGCCAGCTCGCCTCCTGGTGGGACTGAAGCTTTCTTT.

The rearrangement links TRBV27 to TRBJ1-5; the D is unclear. This CDR3 region has 13 residues. The germline gives CDR1 MNHEY, CDR2 SMNVEV (reference sequence). With 4 bases removed from V and 0 bases from J, the gap between germline ends came to 4 bases. CDR3 coding DNA: TGTGCCAGCAGTTCCTCTAGCAATCAGCCCCAGCATTTT. It specifies CASSSSSNQPQHF.

This rearrangement joins TRBV23-1 to TRBJ2-1, with D perhaps matching TRBD1 or TRBD2 (5 bases each). TRBV23-1 is an ORF, with its function uncertain. The CDR3 has 24 residues. The V and J ends lost 0 bases and 7 bases respectively, with 40 bases between them. CDR3 amino acids: CASSQSYPGGHPRPCPLIPNEQFF. Written as DNA, the CDR3 is TGCGCCAGCAGTCAATCGTACCCAGGAGGACACCCCCGGCCATGCCCGCTAATACCAAATGAGCAGTTCTTC.

J is TRBJ2-7 and V is TRBV27; 7 bases fit TRBD1. The CDR3 sequence is 16 residues long. CDR1 and CDR2 (germline): MNHEY, SMNVEV (reference sequence). The ends lost 5 bases at V and 1 base at J; junction bases unmatched: 11. As DNA, the CDR3 is TGTGCCAGCAGTCCACTAACAGGGGTGGCTTCCTACGAGCAGTACTTC. Translated: CASSPLTGVASYEQYF.

This clonotype was detected once. The chain recombines TRBV5-4 with TRBJ1-1; 8 positions match TRBD1. There are 17 residues in the CDR3. Trimming took 4 bases from V and 1 from J; bases not matched to a gene: 12. Germline V lookup: CDR1 SGHNT, CDR2 YYREEE (reference sequence). The chain's CDR3 is CASSPVPGQAGNTEAFF. DNA of the CDR3: TGTGCCAGCAGCCCGGTCCCGGGACAGGCAGGGAACACTGAAGCTTTCTTT.

The V call is TRBV27, the J call TRBJ2-3; 9 positions match TRBD1. The CDR3 covers 16 residues. Unmatched junction bases numbered 13, after V lost 9 bases and J lost 3 bases. Germline V gene lookup returns CDR1 MNHEY and CDR2 SMNVEV (reference sequence). CDR3 protein: CASSNTGGVWTDTQYF. The CDR3 DNA follows: TGTGCCAGTAGCAACACAGGGGGCGTGTGGACAGATACGCAGTATTTT.